This T cell receptor (beta chain) is from a study of human T cells and chemical hapten exposure. Looking at the study overall: Small pooled library volume differences chiefly drove per-sample TCR yield variation. General study points: Patch test score was positively correlated with the counts of TCRs that had expanded at PT1.

Indicated time point: patch test 3, about 24 weeks after DPC sensitization. Described treatment: therapeutic diphenylcyclopropenone sensitization with weekly scalp DPC. The table lists this clonotype with many counts. The antigen is undetermined. Individual cDNA molecules had unique molecular identifiers attached to them by the library. MiXCR was run by TCRdb on the RACE reads, yielding one entry per CDR3 protein. The sample lists 82,000 or so distinct CDR3 sequences, around 13% seen once, with roughly 5.7% in the top ten. CDR1 and CDR2 (germline): MNHEY, SVGAGI. The CDR3 runs to 13 residues. V gave up 4 bases and J gave up 9 bases, with 16 bases separating them.

This sequence joins TRBV6-5 and TRBJ2-7, with D unresolved. This sample comprised whole blood, obtained in connection with sensitization to the hapten diphenylcyclopropenone (DPC). The receptor was isolated from a woman in her forties or fifties with alopecia areata. Some clones in this sample may be carry-over from other donors' samples. As DNA, the CDR3 is TGTGCCAGCAGTTCCTTGGACCGTAAGGCGCAGTACTTC. It yields the protein CASSSLDRKAQYF.